The rows below give T cell receptor beta chains drawn from one sample of a study of blood T cells in healthy people across ages. TCRdb called the 5' RACE reads again in MiXCR, with one record for every CDR3 protein. In the table there are about 970,000 distinct CDR3 sequences, approximately 50% of which are singletons. The sequenced sample consisted of blood. All receptors derive from a woman aged 55-69 years in good health. Each CDR3 is given with its conserved first and last residue. A D gene is named only where the DNA matches it firmly. Rows may omit the clone size; those that give it use once, few, many or a size class.

d_call	clone_size	v_call	j_call	cdr3_aa	cdr3_nt
TRBD1	-	TRBV7-2	TRBJ2-7	CASSLSSLNRGLYEQYF	TGTGCCAGCAGCTTAAGTTCGCTGAACAGGGGGCTTTACGAGCAGTACTTC
TRBD2	once	TRBV11-2	TRBJ2-3	CATSGTTNTDTQYF	TGTGCCACCAGCGGGACCACAAACACAGATACGCAGTATTTT
TRBD2	-	TRBV20-1	TRBJ2-7	CSAELSSGRSYEQYF	TGCAGTGCTGAACTTTCTAGCGGGCGCTCCTACGAGCAGTACTTC
-	-	TRBV3-1	TRBJ2-1	CASSQETENNEQFF	TGTGCCAGCAGCCAAGAAACAGAGAACAATGAGCAGTTCTTC
-	-	TRBV24-1	TRBJ2-5	CATSDQGGPAETQYF	TGTGCCACCAGTGACCAGGGGGGTCCGGCCGAGACCCAGTACTTC
-	few	TRBV20-1	TRBJ2-1	CSAPKHPGNEQFF	TGCAGTGCCCCTAAGCATCCCGGGAATGAGCAGTTCTTC
-	-	TRBV29-1	TRBJ2-1	CSVALTQARNEQFF	TGCAGCGTTGCCCTAACGCAGGCGAGAAATGAGCAGTTCTTC
-	few	TRBV28	TRBJ2-4	CASSPPGGRGFNIQYF	TGTGCCAGCAGTCCCCCCGGGGGAAGGGGGTTCAACATTCAGTACTTC
TRBD2	-	TRBV5-1	TRBJ2-1	CASSGTSGAANEQFF	TGCGCCAGCAGCGGAACTAGCGGGGCTGCCAATGAGCAGTTCTTC
TRBD2	-	TRBV29-1	TRBJ2-1	CSVEGSGRVAGNEQFF	TGCAGCGTTGAGGGTAGCGGGAGGGTTGCTGGCAATGAGCAGTTCTTC
-	-	TRBV4-1	TRBJ2-5	CASSQVGVGETQYF	TGCGCCAGCAGCCAAGTTGGGGTAGGAGAGACCCAGTACTTC
TRBD2	once	TRBV12-3/TRBV12-4	TRBJ2-7	CASGRGYSSGRLSYEQYF	TGTGCCAGCGGTCGCGGATATAGTAGCGGGAGGCTTTCCTACGAGCAGTACTTC
TRBD2	-	TRBV28	TRBJ2-5	CASSSGGREPRQYF	TGTGCCAGCAGTTCAGGCGGGCGGGAGCCAAGACAGTACTTC
-	-	TRBV10-3	TRBJ2-3	CAISGIGRETDTQYF	TGTGCCATCAGTGGTATTGGACGGGAAACAGATACGCAGTATTTT
TRBD2	-	TRBV4-1	TRBJ2-5	CASSHLLAGGPEETQYF	TGCGCCAGCAGCCATTTATTAGCGGGAGGGCCTGAAGAGACCCAGTACTTC
-	-	TRBV7-2	TRBJ2-7	CASSTQYRDLGTEQYF	TGTGCCAGCAGCACACAGTACCGGGACTTGGGAACCGAGCAGTACTTC
-	-	TRBV6-2/TRBV6-3	TRBJ2-1	CASSPGSVINEQFF	TGTGCCAGCAGCCCGGGTTCGGTAATCAATGAGCAGTTCTTC
-	-	TRBV4-2	TRBJ1-5	CASSQVGPGQPQHF	TGTGCCAGCAGCCAAGTCGGGCCGGGTCAGCCCCAGCATTTT
-	few	TRBV2	TRBJ1-2	CASSDYGNYGYTF	TGTGCCAGCAGTGATTACGGAAACTATGGCTACACCTTC
-	few	TRBV29-1	TRBJ2-7	CSALLGLGEQYF	TGCAGCGCGTTATTAGGCCTGGGCGAGCAGTACTTC
TRBD2	-	TRBV6-2/TRBV6-3	TRBJ2-7	CASSYSWGLVGNFFYNEQYF	TGTGCCAGCAGTTACTCCTGGGGACTAGTGGGAAATTTCTTCTACAATGAGCAGTACTTC
TRBD1	-	TRBV20-1	TRBJ2-7	CSANPGQGISYNEQYF	TGCAGTGCTAATCCGGGACAGGGAATTTCCTACAATGAGCAGTACTTC
TRBD2	-	TRBV4-1	TRBJ2-3	CASSQVRREKADTQYF	TGCGCCAGCAGCCAAGTAAGGCGGGAGAAGGCAGATACGCAGTATTTT
TRBD2	-	TRBV20-1	TRBJ2-1	CSARSFRLAGGRDEQFF	TGCAGTGCTCGATCTTTTCGACTAGCGGGAGGTAGGGATGAGCAGTTCTTC
-	few	TRBV28	TRBJ2-5	CASSSHIPGTLQETQYF	TGTGCCAGCAGTTCACATATACCCGGGACACTTCAAGAGACCCAGTACTTC
-	-	TRBV27	TRBJ2-7	CASSLTPLHEQYF	TGTGCCAGCAGTTTGACCCCGCTTCACGAGCAGTACTTC
-	-	TRBV7-9	TRBJ2-6	CASSSHGTNSGANVLTF	TGTGCCAGCAGCTCGCACGGGACAAACTCTGGGGCCAACGTCCTGACTTTC
TRBD2	-	TRBV4-1	TRBJ2-1	CASSLSSGGSYNEQFF	TGCGCCAGCAGCCTGAGCAGCGGGGGGTCCTACAATGAGCAGTTCTTC
TRBD1	-	TRBV20-1	TRBJ2-7	CSARPGQGFYEQYF	TGCAGTGCTAGACCGGGACAGGGGTTTTACGAGCAGTACTTC
-	-	TRBV20-1	TRBJ2-7	CSARALGGGSAYEQYF	TGCAGTGCTAGAGCCTTGGGAGGGGGCTCAGCCTACGAGCAGTACTTC
TRBD1	-	TRBV4-1	TRBJ1-6	CASSQDWGRDRVNSPLHF	TGCGCCAGCAGCCAAGATTGGGGGCGCGACAGGGTGAATTCACCCCTCCACTTT
TRBD1	once	TRBV5-6	TRBJ1-4	CASSSGTGREKLFF	TGTGCCAGCAGCTCGGGGACAGGGAGGGAAAAACTGTTTTTT
TRBD1	-	TRBV7-6	TRBJ2-7	CASSLAGGEAYEQYF	TGTGCCAGCAGCTTAGCAGGGGGCGAAGCCTACGAGCAGTACTTC
TRBD1	-	TRBV7-7	TRBJ1-4	CASSPWTGNNEKLFF	TGTGCCAGCAGCCCCTGGACAGGGAATAATGAAAAACTGTTTTTT
TRBD2	-	TRBV5-5	TRBJ2-3	CASSRGGEGNTDTQYF	TGTGCCAGCAGTAGGGGCGGGGAGGGGAACACAGATACGCAGTATTTT
-	once	TRBV4-1	TRBJ2-1	CASSQSWAGPTYNEQFF	TGCGCCAGCAGCCAGTCTTGGGCGGGGCCCACCTACAATGAGCAGTTCTTC
-	-	TRBV10-3	TRBJ2-3	CAISELSNTDTQYF	TGTGCCATCAGTGAGCTCTCGAACACAGATACGCAGTATTTT
-	-	TRBV4-1	TRBJ2-7	CASSQGRLDYEQYF	TGCGCCAGCAGCCAAGGCCGACTAGACTACGAGCAGTACTTC
-	-	TRBV12-3/TRBV12-4	TRBJ2-3	CASSLRTSPTDVQYF	TGTGCCAGCAGTTTGCGAACTAGCCCCACAGATGTGCAGTATTTT
TRBD2	many	TRBV7-3	TRBJ2-1	CASSLRASGAYNEQFF	TGTGCCAGCAGCTTAAGGGCTAGCGGTGCCTACAATGAGCAGTTCTTC
-	few	TRBV20-1	TRBJ2-5	CTGTDSYLTQYF	TGCACAGGGACGGACAGTTACCTGACCCAGTACTTC
TRBD2	-	TRBV11-2	TRBJ2-4	CASSRGGPSGRVGVAKNIQYF	TGTGCCAGCAGCCGGGGGGGGCCCAGCGGGAGAGTAGGCGTTGCCAAAAACATTCAGTACTTC
TRBD2	-	TRBV12-3/TRBV12-4	TRBJ2-7	CASSFSVRAGSDEQYF	TGTGCCAGCAGTTTTTCAGTCAGAGCGGGATCGGACGAGCAGTACTTC
-	few	TRBV3-1	TRBJ2-1	CASSPSRYEQFF	TGTGCCAGCAGCCCTAGCCGGTATGAGCAGTTCTTC
-	-	TRBV7-9	TRBJ2-7	CASSVYRDDYEQYF	TGTGCCAGCAGCGTCTACCGGGACGACTACGAGCAGTACTTC
-	-	TRBV29-1	TRBJ2-2	CSVVPGAINTGELFF	TGCAGCGTTGTTCCGGGGGCAATAAACACCGGGGAGCTGTTTTTT
-	-	TRBV6-1	TRBJ2-1	CASSEGGLVYNEQFF	TGTGCCAGCAGTGAGGGGGGCCTCGTGTACAATGAGCAGTTCTTC
TRBD2	-	TRBV7-9	TRBJ2-3	CASSSDGAGAVTDTQYF	TGTGCCAGCAGCTCCGACGGAGCGGGAGCCGTCACAGATACGCAGTATTTT
TRBD1	-	TRBV28	TRBJ2-1	CASTGGPANEQFF	TGTGCCAGCACAGGGGGACCTGCCAATGAGCAGTTCTTC
-	-	TRBV15	TRBJ2-5	CATKTSGTGRKTQYF	TGTGCCACCAAAACCAGCGGGACAGGTAGAAAGACCCAGTACTTC
TRBD1	-	TRBV4-3	TRBJ1-2	CATKGRGGYGYTF	TGCGCCACGAAGGGCAGGGGGGGCTATGGCTACACCTTC